This is a list of T cell receptor beta chains from one sample in a study of regulatory T cells in long-lasting Graves disease. TCRdb independently ran MiXCR on the multiplex PCR reads; one entry per CDR3 protein. The sample includes about 540,000 distinct CDR3 sequences, approximately 13% seen only once; the top ten take about 10%. The sample was also linked to a second study, of T cells in Graves' hyperthyroidism and ophthalmopathy.

Sequenced material: peripheral blood mononuclear cells (PBMCs), taken at new diagnosis, from a patient treated with antithyroid drugs. All receptors derive from a man in his thirties or forties with Graves disease. Each CDR3 is given with its conserved first and last residue. The order of the fields is V gene, J gene, D gene, clone size, CDR3 DNA, CDR3 protein. D genes are given only for firm matches. Part of the rows lack a size; the others show once, few, many or a class for expanded clones.

V gene: TRBV10-3
J gene: TRBJ2-7
D gene: -
clone size: few
CDR3 DNA: TGTGCCATCAGTGAGTCGGCTTACGAGCAGTACTTC
CDR3 protein: CAISESAYEQYF

V gene: TRBV12-3/TRBV12-4
J gene: TRBJ2-7
D gene: -
clone size: many
CDR3 DNA: TGTGCCAGCAGTTTAACCCGACAGGATATCAAGCAGTACTTC
CDR3 protein: CASSLTRQDIKQYF

V gene: TRBV20-1
J gene: TRBJ2-5
D gene: TRBD1
clone size: many
CDR3 DNA: TGCAGTGCTAGATATGACAGGGTAGAGACCCAGTACTTC
CDR3 protein: CSARYDRVETQYF

V gene: TRBV12-3/TRBV12-4
J gene: TRBJ2-7
D gene: -
clone size: many
CDR3 DNA: TGTGCCAGCAGTCCGCCGGGGAGAGATCCCGAGCAGTACTTC
CDR3 protein: CASSPPGRDPEQYF

V gene: TRBV2
J gene: TRBJ1-5
D gene: -
clone size: many
CDR3 DNA: TGTGCCAGCAGTGAATGGCCGCCCGGGGCGAGCAATCAGCCCCAGCATTTT
CDR3 protein: CASSEWPPGASNQPQHF

V gene: TRBV7-2
J gene: TRBJ2-7
D gene: TRBD2
clone size: many
CDR3 DNA: TGTGCCAGCAGCTTAGGCCTAGCGGGGAACTACGAGCAGTACTTC
CDR3 protein: CASSLGLAGNYEQYF

V gene: TRBV24-1
J gene: TRBJ2-1
D gene: TRBD2
clone size: many
CDR3 DNA: TGTGCCACCAGTGCTACTAGCGGGATATACAATGAGCAGTTCTTC
CDR3 protein: CATSATSGIYNEQFF

V gene: TRBV5-1
J gene: TRBJ1-2
D gene: -
clone size: few
CDR3 DNA: TGCGCCAGCAGCTTGGAGGCAGAAAGGTCGAGCTATGGCTACACCTTC
CDR3 protein: CASSLEAERSSYGYTF

V gene: TRBV3-1
J gene: TRBJ2-5
D gene: -
clone size: few
CDR3 DNA: TGTGCCAGCAGCCAGAGGGGTCTCCGTGAGGCCCAGTACTTC
CDR3 protein: CASSQRGLREAQYF

V gene: TRBV6-1
J gene: TRBJ2-1
D gene: TRBD2
clone size: many
CDR3 DNA: TGTGCCAGCAGCGAAAGACTAGCGGGAGTTAGCAATGAGCAGTTCTTC
CDR3 protein: CASSERLAGVSNEQFF

V gene: TRBV7-9
J gene: TRBJ2-1
D gene: -
clone size: -
CDR3 DNA: TGTGCCAGCAGCTTCCGTGAGCAGTTCTTC
CDR3 protein: CASSFREQFF

V gene: TRBV12-3/TRBV12-4
J gene: TRBJ2-3
D gene: -
clone size: few
CDR3 DNA: TGTGCCAGCAGCAGGGGACGGATCACAGATACGCAGTATTTT
CDR3 protein: CASSRGRITDTQYF

V gene: TRBV20-1
J gene: TRBJ1-1
D gene: -
clone size: many
CDR3 DNA: TGCAGTGCTGGGCTGATTGGTGAAGCTTTCTTT
CDR3 protein: CSAGLIGEAFF

V gene: TRBV6-1
J gene: TRBJ1-2
D gene: -
clone size: few
CDR3 DNA: TGTGCCAGCAGTGAAAGCATGGCAGGGAAAGGCTACACCTTC
CDR3 protein: CASSESMAGKGYTF

V gene: TRBV24-1
J gene: TRBJ2-1
D gene: -
clone size: -
CDR3 DNA: TGTGCCACCAGTGATCTTGGACTTCCTCCGCAGTTCTTC
CDR3 protein: CATSDLGLPPQFF

V gene: TRBV5-1
J gene: TRBJ2-3
D gene: -
clone size: many
CDR3 DNA: TGTGCCAGCAGCTTAGGGTGGGGGGCGCGGGCAGATACGCAGTATTTT
CDR3 protein: CASSLGWGARADTQYF

V gene: TRBV2
J gene: TRBJ2-5
D gene: TRBD2
clone size: many
CDR3 DNA: TGTGCCAGCAGTAGGGTCTCTAGCGGGCCTCCCCCGTCCTTC
CDR3 protein: CASSRVSSGPPPSF

V gene: TRBV7-8
J gene: TRBJ1-6
D gene: -
clone size: few
CDR3 DNA: TGTGCCAGCAGCTTAATTCCTAAAGGGCCCAATTCACCCCTCCACTTT
CDR3 protein: CASSLIPKGPNSPLHF

V gene: TRBV5-1
J gene: TRBJ1-2
D gene: -
clone size: many
CDR3 DNA: TGCGCCAGCAGCTTGGAACAGACGATCTATGGCTACACCTTC
CDR3 protein: CASSLEQTIYGYTF

V gene: TRBV6-1
J gene: TRBJ2-3
D gene: -
clone size: few
CDR3 DNA: TGTGCCAGCAGTGAAGGGCCGACAGAGTATTTT
CDR3 protein: CASSEGPTEYF

V gene: TRBV29-1
J gene: TRBJ2-2
D gene: -
clone size: -
CDR3 DNA: TGCAGCGTTGCGGCCTTCATCACCGGGGAGCTGTTTTTT
CDR3 protein: CSVAAFITGELFF

V gene: TRBV12-3/TRBV12-4
J gene: TRBJ1-1
D gene: -
clone size: many
CDR3 DNA: TGTGCCAGCATCTTGACAGGAATGAACACTGAAGCTTTCTTT
CDR3 protein: CASILTGMNTEAFF

V gene: TRBV10-1
J gene: TRBJ2-7
D gene: -
clone size: -
CDR3 DNA: TGCGCCAGCAGTGAGCCTGGCCGCGAGCAGTACTTC
CDR3 protein: CASSEPGREQYF